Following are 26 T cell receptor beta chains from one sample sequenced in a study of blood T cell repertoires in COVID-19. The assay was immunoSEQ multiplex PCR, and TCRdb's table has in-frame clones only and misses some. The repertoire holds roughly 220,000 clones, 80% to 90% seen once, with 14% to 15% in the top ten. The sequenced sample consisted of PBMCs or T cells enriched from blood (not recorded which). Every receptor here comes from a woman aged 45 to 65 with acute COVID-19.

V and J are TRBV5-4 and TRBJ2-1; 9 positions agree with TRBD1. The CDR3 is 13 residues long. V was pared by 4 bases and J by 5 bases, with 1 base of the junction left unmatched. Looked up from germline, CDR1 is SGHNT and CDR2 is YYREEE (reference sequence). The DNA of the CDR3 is TGTGCCAGCAGCCGGACAGGGGACAATGAGCAGTTCTTC. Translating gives CASSRTGDNEQFF.

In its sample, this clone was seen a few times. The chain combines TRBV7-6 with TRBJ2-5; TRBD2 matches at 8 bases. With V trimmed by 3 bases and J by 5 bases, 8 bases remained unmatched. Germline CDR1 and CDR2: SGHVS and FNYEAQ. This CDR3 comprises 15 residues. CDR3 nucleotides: TGTGCCAGCAGCTTGGATCCGGGAGGGCGCGAGACCCAGTACTTC. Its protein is CASSLDPGGRETQYF.

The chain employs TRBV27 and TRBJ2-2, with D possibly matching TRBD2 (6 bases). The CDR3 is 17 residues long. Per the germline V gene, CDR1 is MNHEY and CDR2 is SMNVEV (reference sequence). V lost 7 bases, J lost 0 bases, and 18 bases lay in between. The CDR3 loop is CASTSGIGGANTGELFF. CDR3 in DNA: TGTGCCAGCACCTCCGGTATCGGGGGAGCGAACACCGGGGAGCTGTTTTTT.

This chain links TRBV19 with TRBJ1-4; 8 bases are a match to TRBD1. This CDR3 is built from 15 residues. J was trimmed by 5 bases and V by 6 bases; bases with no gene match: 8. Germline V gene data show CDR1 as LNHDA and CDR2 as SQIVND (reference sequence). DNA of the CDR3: TGTGCCAGTAGAAATGAGGGACAGGACAATGAAAAACTGTTTTTT. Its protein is CASRNEGQDNEKLFF. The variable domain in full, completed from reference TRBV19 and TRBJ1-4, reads DGGITQSPKYLFRKEGQNVTLSCEQNLNHDAMYWYRQDPGQGLRLIYYSQIVNDFQKGDIAEGYSVSREKKESFPLTVTSAQKNPTAFYLCASRNEGQDNEKLFFGSGTQLSVL.

The CDR3 nucleotides read TGTGCCAGCAGCTTAGGGCTACAGGGGATGAACACTGAAGCTTTCTTT. This translates into CASSLGLQGMNTEAFF. V gene TRBV7-9 combines with J gene TRBJ1-1; 7 bases are a match to TRBD1. This CDR3 has 16 residues. V lost 1 base, J lost 0 bases, and 5 bases stayed unmatched. CDR1 SEHNR and CDR2 FQNEAQ come from the germline V gene (reference sequence).

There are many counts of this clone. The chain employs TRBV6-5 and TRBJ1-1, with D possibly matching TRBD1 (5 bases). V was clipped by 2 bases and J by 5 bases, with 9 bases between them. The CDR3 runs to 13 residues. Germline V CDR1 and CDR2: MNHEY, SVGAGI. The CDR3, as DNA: TGTGCCAGCAGTTACCAGGGTACGACTGAAGCTTTCTTT. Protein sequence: CASSYQGTTEAFF.

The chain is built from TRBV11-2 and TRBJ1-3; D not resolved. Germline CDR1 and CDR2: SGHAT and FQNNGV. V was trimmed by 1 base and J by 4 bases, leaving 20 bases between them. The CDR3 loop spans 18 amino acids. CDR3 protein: CASSLVGRAPSAGNTIYF. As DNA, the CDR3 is TGTGCCAGCAGCTTAGTAGGGAGGGCCCCATCGGCGGGAAACACCATATATTTT.

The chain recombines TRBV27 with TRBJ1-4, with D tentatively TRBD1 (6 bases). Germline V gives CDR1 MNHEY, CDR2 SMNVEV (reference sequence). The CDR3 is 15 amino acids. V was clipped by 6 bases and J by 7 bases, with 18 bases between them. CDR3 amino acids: CASRGLGAGGEKLFF. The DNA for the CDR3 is TGTGCCAGCAGGGGGTTGGGGGCGGGGGGTGAAAAACTGTTTTTT. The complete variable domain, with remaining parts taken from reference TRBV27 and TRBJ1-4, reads EAQVTQNPRYLITVTGKKLTVTCSQNMNHEYMSWYRQDPGLGLRQIYYSMNVEVTDKGDVPEGYKVSRKEKRNFPLILESPSPNQTSLYFCASRGLGAGGEKLFFGSGTQLSVL.

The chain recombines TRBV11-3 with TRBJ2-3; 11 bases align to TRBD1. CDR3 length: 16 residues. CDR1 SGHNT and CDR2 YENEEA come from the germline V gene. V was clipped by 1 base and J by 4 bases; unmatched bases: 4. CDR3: CASSLAPGQGADTQYF. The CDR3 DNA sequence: TGTGCCAGCAGCTTAGCTCCGGGACAGGGGGCAGATACGCAGTATTTT.

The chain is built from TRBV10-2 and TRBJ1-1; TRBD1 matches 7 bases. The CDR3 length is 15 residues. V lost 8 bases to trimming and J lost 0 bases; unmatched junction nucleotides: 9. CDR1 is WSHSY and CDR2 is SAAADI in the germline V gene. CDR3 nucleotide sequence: TGCGCCAGCTCCCCCGCCGACAGGGTGAACACTGAAGCTTTCTTT. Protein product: CASSPADRVNTEAFF.

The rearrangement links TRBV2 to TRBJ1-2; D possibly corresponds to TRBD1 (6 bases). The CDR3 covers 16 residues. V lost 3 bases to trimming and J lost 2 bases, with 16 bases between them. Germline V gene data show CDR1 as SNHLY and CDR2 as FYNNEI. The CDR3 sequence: CASSEGWTVTNYGYTF. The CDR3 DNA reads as TGTGCCAGCAGTGAGGGTTGGACAGTAACCAACTATGGCTACACCTTC.

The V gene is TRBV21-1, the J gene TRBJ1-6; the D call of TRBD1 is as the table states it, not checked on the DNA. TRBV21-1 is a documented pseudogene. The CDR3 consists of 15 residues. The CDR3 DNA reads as TGTGCCAGCAGGTCGACAGGTCGAGGTAATTCACCCCTCCACTTT. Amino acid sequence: CASRSTGRGNSPLHF.

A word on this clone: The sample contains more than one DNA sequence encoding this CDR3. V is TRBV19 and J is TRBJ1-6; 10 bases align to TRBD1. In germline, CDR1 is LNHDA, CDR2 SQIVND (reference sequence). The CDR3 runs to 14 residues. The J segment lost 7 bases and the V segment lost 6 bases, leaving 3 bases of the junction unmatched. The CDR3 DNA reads TGTGCCAGTAGATCGGGACAGGGGAATTCACCCCTCCACTTT. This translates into CASRSGQGNSPLHF. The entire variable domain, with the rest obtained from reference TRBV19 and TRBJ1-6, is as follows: DGGITQSPKYLFRKEGQNVTLSCEQNLNHDAMYWYRQDPGQGLRLIYYSQIVNDFQKGDIAEGYSVSREKKESFPLTVTSAQKNPTAFYLCASRSGQGNSPLHFGNGTRLTVT.

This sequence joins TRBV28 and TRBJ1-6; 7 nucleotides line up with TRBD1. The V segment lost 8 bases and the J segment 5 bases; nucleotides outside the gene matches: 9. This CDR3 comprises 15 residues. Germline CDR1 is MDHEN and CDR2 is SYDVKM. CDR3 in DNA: TGTGCCAGCCAGGGGGATTGGAGTAATAATTCACCCCTCCACTTT. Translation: CASQGDWSNNSPLHF.

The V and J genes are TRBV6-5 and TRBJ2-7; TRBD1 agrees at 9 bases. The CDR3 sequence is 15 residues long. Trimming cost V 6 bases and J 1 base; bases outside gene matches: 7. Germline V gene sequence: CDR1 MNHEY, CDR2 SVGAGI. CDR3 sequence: CASSSTGGASYEQYF. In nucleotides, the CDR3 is TGTGCCAGCAGCTCTACAGGGGGCGCATCCTACGAGCAGTACTTC.

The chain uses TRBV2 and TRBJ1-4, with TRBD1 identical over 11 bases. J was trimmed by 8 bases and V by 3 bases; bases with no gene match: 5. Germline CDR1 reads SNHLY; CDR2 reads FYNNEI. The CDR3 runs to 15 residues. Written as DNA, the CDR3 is TGTGCCAGCAGTGATAGGGACAGGGGGTTCGAAAAACTGTTTTTT. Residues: CASSDRDRGFEKLFF.

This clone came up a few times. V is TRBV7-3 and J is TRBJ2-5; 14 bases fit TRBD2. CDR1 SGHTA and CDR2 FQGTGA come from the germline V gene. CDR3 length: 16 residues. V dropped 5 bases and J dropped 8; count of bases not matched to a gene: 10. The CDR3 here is CASSPQTSGRGGTQYF. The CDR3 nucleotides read TGTGCCAGCAGCCCTCAGACTAGCGGGAGGGGTGGAACCCAGTACTTC. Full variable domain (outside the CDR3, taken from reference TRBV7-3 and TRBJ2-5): GAGVSQTPSNKVTEKGKYVELRCDPISGHTALYWYRQSLGQGPEFLIYFQGTGAADDSGLPNDRFFAVRPEGSVSTLKIQRTERGDSAVYLCASSPQTSGRGGTQYFGPGTRLLVL.

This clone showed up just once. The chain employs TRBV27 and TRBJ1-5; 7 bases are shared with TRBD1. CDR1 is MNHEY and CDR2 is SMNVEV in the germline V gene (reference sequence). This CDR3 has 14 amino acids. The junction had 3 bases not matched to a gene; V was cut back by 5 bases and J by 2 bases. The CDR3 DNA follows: TGTGCCAGCAGTCCTACAGGGGGCAATCAGCCCCAGCATTTT. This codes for CASSPTGGNQPQHF.

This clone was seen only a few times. The CDR3 DNA sequence: TGTGCCAGCAGCCAATTTGAGATTACCTCCTACGAGCAGTACTTC. The encoded protein is CASSQFEITSYEQYF. This sequence joins TRBV16 and TRBJ2-7; D unresolved. Germline V CDR1 and CDR2: KGHSY, FQNENV. V gave up 1 base and J gave up 0 bases, with 10 bases separating them. There are 15 residues in the CDR3.

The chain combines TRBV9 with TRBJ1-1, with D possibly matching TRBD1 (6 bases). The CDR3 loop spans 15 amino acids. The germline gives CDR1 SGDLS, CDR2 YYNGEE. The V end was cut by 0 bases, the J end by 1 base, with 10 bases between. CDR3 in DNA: TGTGCCAGCAGCGTAGACAGGGAGTCGAACACTGAAGCTTTCTTT. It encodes CASSVDRESNTEAFF. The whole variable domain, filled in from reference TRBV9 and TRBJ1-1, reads DSGVTQTPKHLITATGQRVTLRCSPRSGDLSVYWYQQSLDQGLQFLIQYYNGEERAKGNILERFSAQQFPDLHSELNLSSLELGDSALYFCASSVDRESNTEAFFGQGTRLTVV.

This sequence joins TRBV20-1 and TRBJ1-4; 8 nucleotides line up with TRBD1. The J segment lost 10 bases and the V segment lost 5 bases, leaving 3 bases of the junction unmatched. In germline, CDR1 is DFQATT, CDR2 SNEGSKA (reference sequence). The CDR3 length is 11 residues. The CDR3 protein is CSAADRAKLFF. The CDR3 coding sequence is TGCAGTGCTGCGGACAGGGCAAAACTGTTTTTT.

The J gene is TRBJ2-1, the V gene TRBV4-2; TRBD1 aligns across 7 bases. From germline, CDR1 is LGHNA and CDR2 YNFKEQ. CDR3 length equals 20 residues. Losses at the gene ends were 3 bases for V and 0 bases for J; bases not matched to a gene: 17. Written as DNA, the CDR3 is TGTGCCAGCAGCCAGAATCCGGGACAGCCCGTGTTAAGCTCCTACAATGAGCAGTTCTTC. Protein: CASSQNPGQPVLSSYNEQFF.

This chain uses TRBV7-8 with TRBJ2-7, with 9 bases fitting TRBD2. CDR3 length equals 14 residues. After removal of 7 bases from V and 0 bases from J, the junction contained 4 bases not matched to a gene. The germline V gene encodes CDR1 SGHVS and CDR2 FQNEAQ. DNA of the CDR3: TGTGCCAGCACCCCGGGACTAGCCTCCTACGAGCAGTACTTC. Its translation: CASTPGLASYEQYF.

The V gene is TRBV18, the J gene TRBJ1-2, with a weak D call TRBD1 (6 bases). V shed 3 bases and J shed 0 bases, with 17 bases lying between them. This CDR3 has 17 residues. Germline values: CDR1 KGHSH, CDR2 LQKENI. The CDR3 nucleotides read TGTGCCAGCTCACCGACCGGGTGGGACATTCCTAACTATGGCTACACCTTC. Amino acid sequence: CASSPTGWDIPNYGYTF.

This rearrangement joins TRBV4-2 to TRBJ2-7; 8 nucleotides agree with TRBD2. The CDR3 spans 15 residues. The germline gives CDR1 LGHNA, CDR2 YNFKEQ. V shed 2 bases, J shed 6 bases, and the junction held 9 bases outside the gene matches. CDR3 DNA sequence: TGTGCCAGCAGCCAACATACCGGGACTAGTGGCGAGCAGTACTTC. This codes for CASSQHTGTSGEQYF.

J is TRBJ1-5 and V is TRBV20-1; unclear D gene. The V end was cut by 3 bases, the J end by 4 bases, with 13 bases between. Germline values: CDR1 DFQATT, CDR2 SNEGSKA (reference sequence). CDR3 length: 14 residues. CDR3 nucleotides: TGCAGTGCTAGTGACTGGGGAGGGAATCAGCCCCAGCATTTT. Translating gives CSASDWGGNQPQHF.